The sequence of this T cell receptor (beta chain) was determined in a study of response to subunit inactivated influenza vaccine (dated by TCRdb to 2017 to 2018). Regarding the research as a whole: Deep quantitative profiling of the T cell receptor repertoire was used in the study to follow responses to a trivalent subunit inactivated influenza vaccine.

The investigation overall reported the following: It was suggested by the authors that each seasonal influenza vaccination may recruit only a limited number of new T cells.

Regarding this clonotype: Its binding antigen is unknown. At one end the junction does not follow the germline gene, possibly because of a read error.

The germline V gene encodes CDR1 SSHAT and CDR2 FNYEAQ (reference sequence). Spanning cysteine to phenylalanine, the CDR3 consists of 13 amino acids. The retained sequence is limited to the CDR3, 39 bases, with the frame set at the first base. The library was built by means of RT-PCR. Reads for this sample came from an Illumina HiSeq 2500. TCRdb itself trimmed the public reads at Q25 with fastp, ran MiXCR and retained productive beta chains. Each CDR3 protein appears once, grouped with its most common genes and DNA. For this sample the table gives roughly 500,000 distinct CDR3 sequences, of which approximately 17% were detected only once. The ten largest account for approximately 3% of the sample.

The sequencing used CD4+ T cells sorted from PBMCs, collected less than 30 months after vaccination. The sequence came from a man in his fifties or sixties who received an inactivated influenza vaccine. Donor details come from another sample of the same person, matched by shared clones. The rearranged segments are TRBV7-7 and TRBJ2-5, with the identity of the D gene unclear. The sequence in DNA is TGTGCTAGCAGCTCCAGTATACGGGAGACCCAGTACTTC. The translation is CASSSSIRETQYF.